This TCR beta chain was identified in a study of T cell responses to AZD1222 COVID-19 vaccine. Study details: Pooled together were second doses at about 4 or about 12 weeks.

V lost 2 bases and J 2 bases, leaving 18 bases between the germline ends. CDR3 size: 17 residues. Germline V CDR1 and CDR2: MGHRA, YSYEKL. On this clone: What it recognizes is unknown.

The method was immunoSEQ multiplex PCR; TCRdb's version includes in-frame clones alone and lacks a portion of them. The table includes about 150,000 clones, around nine tenths detected once. General study results and limits: Spike-specific TCR breadth and depth rose after two AZD1222 doses. Donors were mostly white British, more females; clonal diversity possibly underestimated. Repertoires in all cases were sampled only once the peak T cell response had passed.

The V call is TRBV4-1, the J call TRBJ2-5; tentatively, D is TRBD1 (5 bases). The source was peripheral blood, collected on day 0 of AZD1222 vaccination. The clonotype originates from an adult in good health. The chain's CDR3 is CASSQTLGQGGQETQYF. Written as DNA, the CDR3 is TGCGCCAGCAGCCAAACCCTCGGGCAGGGTGGTCAAGAGACCCAGTACTTC.